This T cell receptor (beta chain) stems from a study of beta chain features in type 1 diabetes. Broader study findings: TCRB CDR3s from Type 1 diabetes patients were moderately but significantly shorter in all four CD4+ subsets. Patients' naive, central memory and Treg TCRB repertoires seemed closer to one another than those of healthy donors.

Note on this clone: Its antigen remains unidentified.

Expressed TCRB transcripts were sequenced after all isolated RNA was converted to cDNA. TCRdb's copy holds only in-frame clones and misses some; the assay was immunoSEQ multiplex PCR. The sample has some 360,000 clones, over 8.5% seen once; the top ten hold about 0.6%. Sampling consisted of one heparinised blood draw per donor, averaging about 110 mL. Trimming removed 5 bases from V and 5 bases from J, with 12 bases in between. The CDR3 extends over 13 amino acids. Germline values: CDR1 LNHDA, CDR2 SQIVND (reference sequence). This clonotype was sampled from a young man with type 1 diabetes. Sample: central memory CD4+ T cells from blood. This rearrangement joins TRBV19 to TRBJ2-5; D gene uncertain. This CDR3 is CASSALRRETQYF. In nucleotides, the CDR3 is TGTGCCAGTAGTGCTCTGAGACGGGAGACCCAGTACTTC.